This T cell receptor beta chain was profiled in a study of Ad26.COV2.S vaccination and SARS-CoV-2 variants. As for treatment: around 19 received Ad26.COV2.S at low or high dose, single or two shots; about 5 received placebo; per-sample allocation not given. The investigators took samples on day 63 after the first vaccine or placebo injection. The CDR3 consists of 14 residues. Trimming cost V 3 bases and J 8 bases, with 14 bases left between them. Germline CDR1 is MNHEY and CDR2 is SMNVEV (reference sequence). Using immunoSEQ multiplex PCR, the repertoire was profiled, and TCRdb retains in-frame clones only, with some absent. The sample lists roughly 500,000 clones, roughly 85% occurring once.

The sequence derives from a person between 18 and 65 years old who received the Ad26.COV2.S COVID-19 vaccine or a placebo. V and J are TRBV27 and TRBJ2-1, with a weak D call TRBD1 (6 bases). This specimen was peripheral blood, taken in a trial of Ad26.COV2.S vaccine versus placebo. CDR3 DNA: TGTGCCAGCAGTTTTTCCCAGGGGCTCGATGAGCAGTTCTTC. Translating gives CASSFSQGLDEQFF.